This T cell receptor beta chain was obtained from a study of neurological immune-mediated disorders. Many counts were recorded for this clonotype. CDR3 length: 16 amino acids. Germline V gene data show CDR1 as KGHDR and CDR2 as SFDVKD. V lost 3 bases and J lost 4; bases outside the gene matches: 10. Over 200 million TCR-beta sequences (from 15-18 subjects) were yielded by each sequencing run. Each CDR3 protein is one row after TCRdb ran MiXCR on the 5' RACE reads. This sample has 39,000 or so distinct CDR3 sequences, with roughly 2.5% found just once. V gene TRBV24-1 combines with J gene TRBJ2-5, with 7 bases identical to TRBD2. Input material: PBMCs. The receptor was isolated from a man aged 25-45 years with multiple sclerosis. The CDR3, as DNA: TGTGCCACCAGTGATCGGCGCGGGAGTAATGGAGAGACCCAGTACTTC. Protein sequence: CATSDRRGSNGETQYF.